The 29 T cell receptor beta chains given below trace back to one sample, sequenced in a study of OX40 agonist ivuxolimab in advanced cancers. Clones were sequenced by immunoSEQ multiplex PCR, and TCRdb holds only the in-frame ones, with some missing. The sample holds 55,000 to 90,000 clones, roughly 80% seen once. Sequenced material: CD4+ or CD8+ T cells sorted from blood, taken in a trial of the OX40 agonist ivuxolimab. These receptors were obtained from an adult with an advanced solid tumor such as melanoma, head and neck, liver or kidney cancer.

J is TRBJ1-6 and V is TRBV27, with a weak D call TRBD1 (6 bases). CDR1 and CDR2 from the germline V gene are MNHEY and SMNVEV (reference sequence). There are 16 residues in the CDR3. V lost 7 bases and J lost 0, with 13 bases in between. In DNA form, the CDR3 reads TGTGCCAGCAACTCTCCGGGGGCCTCCTATAATTCACCCCTCCACTTT. The encoded protein is CASNSPGASYNSPLHF.

The V and J genes are TRBV14 and TRBJ2-3; D is undetermined. The V and J ends lost 0 bases and 8 bases respectively, with 18 bases between them. There are 16 residues in the CDR3. CDR1 is SGHDN and CDR2 is FVKESK in the germline V gene. The CDR3 region has the DNA TGTGCCAGCAGCCAAGATCGTAATAGGATGTCGGTTACGCAGTATTTT. This translates into CASSQDRNRMSVTQYF.

V usage is TRBV19 and J usage is TRBJ2-1, with 8 bases that match TRBD2. Trimming took 8 bases from V and 6 from J; bases not matched to a gene: 9. CDR1 is LNHDA, CDR2 SQIVND, per germline (reference sequence). This CDR3 is 14 amino acids long. The CDR3 loop is CASSPSGLANEQFF. CDR3 DNA: TGTGCCAGTTCCCCCTCCGGACTAGCCAATGAGCAGTTCTTC.

This clone showed up just once. The chain couples TRBV11-3 to TRBJ2-3; 10 bases align to TRBD2. Germline loops: CDR1 SGHNT, CDR2 YENEEA. J gave up 4 bases and V 3 bases, and 7 bases lay outside the gene matches. The CDR3 consists of 16 residues. CDR3 loop: CASSLSSGGPADTQYF. CDR3 bases: TGTGCCAGCAGCTTGAGTAGCGGGGGGCCAGCAGATACGCAGTATTTT.

The chain is built from TRBV7-9 and TRBJ2-2, with 7 bases that match TRBD2. Trimming cost V 0 bases and J 1 base; bases outside gene matches: 8. The CDR3 contains 18 residues. Looked up from germline, CDR1 is SEHNR and CDR2 is FQNEAQ (reference sequence). CDR3 region: CASSLAWGTTRNTGELFF. The CDR3 region has the DNA TGTGCCAGCAGCTTAGCGTGGGGGACTACCAGGAACACCGGGGAGCTGTTTTTT.

This clone was recorded many times. This chain connects TRBV7-6 to TRBJ1-6; perhaps TRBD1 as D (5 bases). The CDR3 spans 17 residues. Trimming stripped 1 base from V and 7 bases from J, with 17 bases between. Per germline, CDR1 SGHVS and CDR2 FNYEAQ. The CDR3 DNA follows: TGTGCCAGCAGCTTAGGCTACCCCCGACAGCAAAATTCACCCCTCCACTTT. Translation gives CASSLGYPRQQNSPLHF.

The V call is TRBV19, the J call TRBJ2-3; D is unresolved. Germline loops: CDR1 LNHDA, CDR2 SQIVND (reference sequence). The CDR3 runs 16 residues. V was pared by 5 bases and J by 0 bases, with 15 bases between. The CDR3: CASSVEPSPSTDTQYF. The CDR3 DNA reads TGTGCCAGTAGTGTGGAGCCCTCACCGAGCACAGATACGCAGTATTTT.

The chain joins TRBV7-6 to TRBJ2-1; tentative D call: TRBD2 (5 bases). V was cut by 1 base and J by 0 bases, with 7 bases left in between. CDR1 is SGHVS, CDR2 FNYEAQ, per germline. The CDR3 extends over 15 amino acids. As DNA, the CDR3 is TGTGCCAGCAGCTTAGGGGGAGCCTCCTACAATGAGCAGTTCTTC. It is translated as CASSLGGASYNEQFF. The full variable domain, in which reference TRBV7-6 and TRBJ2-1 provide the parts outside the CDR3, is GAGVSQSPRYKVTKRGQDVALRCDPISGHVSLYWYRQALGQGPEFLTYFNYEAQQDKSGLPNDRFSAERPEGSISTLTIQRTEQRDSAMYRCASSLGGASYNEQFFGPGTRLTVL.

This chain connects TRBV7-2 to TRBJ1-1; tentative D call: TRBD1 (6 bases). Trimming shortened V by 5 bases and J by 7 bases, and 14 bases separated the two germline ends. Germline V gene data show CDR1 as SGHTA and CDR2 as FQGNSA. This CDR3 has 13 residues. The CDR3: CASSLTRTVEAFF. The CDR3 coding sequence is TGTGCCAGCAGCCTCACCCGGACAGTTGAAGCTTTCTTT. Full variable domain (outside the CDR3, taken from reference TRBV7-2 and TRBJ1-1): GAGVSQSPSNKVTEKGKDVELRCDPISGHTALYWYRQSLGQGLEFLIYFQGNSAPDKSGLPSDRFSAERTGGSVSTLTIQRTQQEDSAVYLCASSLTRTVEAFFGQGTRLTVV.

The rearrangement joins TRBV19 to TRBJ1-6; possible D gene TRBD1, 6 bases. CDR1 and CDR2 from the germline V gene are LNHDA and SQIVND (reference sequence). V was shortened by 2 bases and J by 0 bases, with 20 bases between the two germline ends. The CDR3 has 20 amino acids. CDR3 region: CASSIFRSGTSSSYNSPLHF. The CDR3 DNA reads TGTGCCAGTAGTATATTTCGGAGTGGGACATCGAGCTCCTATAATTCACCCCTCCACTTT.

J is TRBJ1-1 and V is TRBV25-1, with a tentative D call TRBD1 (6 bases). V lost 8 bases and J 4 bases, leaving 17 bases between the germline ends. The V gene's germline CDR1 is MGHDK and CDR2 SYGVNS. The CDR3 has 14 residues. The DNA of the CDR3 is TGTGCCAGCGGGGGGAAGACAGGCTTCACTGAAGCTTTCTTT. It encodes CASGGKTGFTEAFF.

In its sample, this clone was seen a few times. V and J are TRBV5-5 and TRBJ2-7, with D hard to call. There are 12 residues in the CDR3. Looked up from germline, CDR1 is SGHKS and CDR2 is YYEKEE (reference sequence). Trimming stripped 4 bases from V and 7 bases from J, with 12 bases between. CDR3 protein: CASSNPNAEQYF. CDR3 in DNA: TGTGCCAGCAGCAACCCGAACGCAGAGCAGTACTTC.

This clone has a handful of counts. The chain employs TRBV28 and TRBJ1-1; D may be TRBD1 (6 bases). This CDR3 region has 14 residues. The germline V and J ends were trimmed by 8 bases and 5 bases, with 18 bases remaining between them. Germline CDR1 reads MDHEN; CDR2 reads SYDVKM. The CDR3 spells CASPRAGERTEAFF. The CDR3 DNA follows: TGTGCCAGCCCCAGGGCAGGGGAACGAACTGAAGCTTTCTTT.

The V gene is TRBV19, the J gene TRBJ1-4; 11 nucleotides agree with TRBD1. CDR1 and CDR2 (germline): LNHDA, SQIVND (reference sequence). The CDR3 is 14 residues long. Trimming at V came to 8 bases and at J to 10 bases, leaving 9 bases not matched to a gene. CDR3 sequence reads: CASRQDRGRGKLFF. DNA of the CDR3: TGTGCCAGTCGCCAGGACAGGGGGCGAGGAAAACTGTTTTTT.

This clone is a singleton in its sample. The chain joins TRBV19 to TRBJ2-2, with unresolved D. V shed 2 bases and J shed 5 bases, with 3 bases lying between them. CDR3 size: 12 residues. Germline V lookup: CDR1 LNHDA, CDR2 SQIVND (reference sequence). The DNA for the CDR3 is TGTGCCAGTAGTATACAGACCGGGGAGCTGTTTTTT. This translates into CASSIQTGELFF.

The chain links TRBV10-1 to TRBJ2-1, with TRBD2 matching over 11 bases. CDR1 is WNHNN, CDR2 SYGVQD, per germline (reference sequence). With V trimmed by 7 bases and J by 7 bases, 15 bases remained unmatched. This CDR3 is built from 17 residues. The CDR3 nucleotides are TGCGCCAGCAACCCCACCGTACTGCTAGCGGGGGGTAATGAGCAGTTCTTC. Translated: CASNPTVLLAGGNEQFF.

This clone was found once. This chain connects TRBV6-5 to TRBJ2-3; TRBD2 matches at 7 bases. The CDR3 is made up of 14 amino acids. Per germline, CDR1 MNHEY and CDR2 SVGAGI. Losses at the gene ends were 4 bases for V and 3 bases for J; bases not matched to a gene: 4. The CDR3 loop reads CASSWGGGTDTQYF. Here the CDR3 DNA reads TGTGCCAGCAGTTGGGGGGGAGGTACAGATACGCAGTATTTT.

The CDR3 bases are TGCGCCAGCAGCGTCAGGGGGCGCGACACTGAAGCTTTCTTT. Protein product: CASSVRGRDTEAFF. The chain links TRBV5-1 to TRBJ1-1; 8 bases fit TRBD1. Looked up from germline, CDR1 is SGHRS and CDR2 is YFSETQ. Germline trimming cut 4 bases from V and 3 bases from J; bases unmatched to any gene: 5. CDR3 length: 14 residues.

The rearrangement uses TRBV7-9 and TRBJ1-2; TRBD1 matches at 9 bases. CDR3 length: 15 residues. After removal of 4 bases from V and 4 bases from J, the junction contained 7 bases not matched to a gene. Per the germline V gene, CDR1 is SEHNR and CDR2 is FQNEAQ (reference sequence). The CDR3 reads CASSSRDRDVYGYTF. CDR3 nucleotide sequence: TGTGCCAGCAGCTCCCGGGACAGGGATGTCTATGGCTACACCTTC.

The chain is built from TRBV5-1 and TRBJ1-2; D remains ambiguous. Trimming shortened V by 0 bases and J by 7 bases, and 10 bases separated the two germline ends. Germline V CDR1 and CDR2: SGHRS, YFSETQ. CDR3 length equals 13 residues. The CDR3 DNA sequence: TGCGCCAGCAGCTTGGTGTCTGGGATTGGCTACACCTTC. Its protein product is CASSLVSGIGYTF.

This clone is medium-sized (0.01 to 0.1%). V usage is TRBV12-5 and J usage is TRBJ1-1; possibly TRBD1 for D (6 bases). Germline CDR1 LGHNT, CDR2 FRNRAP. V lost 0 bases, J lost 1 base, and 9 bases lay in between. This CDR3 comprises 15 residues. Written as DNA, the CDR3 is TGTGCTAGTGGTTTGGTAAGGGGGGAGAACACTGAAGCTTTCTTT. Translated: CASGLVRGENTEAFF.

The chain links TRBV2 to TRBJ1-1; D remains ambiguous. Germline CDR1 is SNHLY and CDR2 is FYNNEI. CDR3 length: 13 residues. The V end was cut by 8 bases, the J end by 0 bases, with 10 bases between. CDR3 sequence (DNA): TGTGCCAGCGTAAGGAACATGAACACTGAAGCTTTCTTT. This codes for CASVRNMNTEAFF.

The J gene is TRBJ2-1, the V gene TRBV14; D unclear. The germline V and J ends were trimmed by 0 bases and 6 bases, with 9 bases remaining between them. Germline V gene data show CDR1 as SGHDN and CDR2 as FVKESK. The CDR3 covers 14 residues. The DNA for the CDR3 is TGTGCCAGCAGCCAAGATGGTCTAGTCAATGAGCAGTTCTTC. It yields the protein CASSQDGLVNEQFF.

The rearrangement uses TRBV29-1 and TRBJ1-2; 12 positions match TRBD1. The CDR3 has 13 amino acids. The germline CDR1 and CDR2 sequences are SQVTM and ANQGSEA. With V trimmed by 7 bases and J by 4 bases, 4 bases remained unmatched. CDR3 sequence: CSAGDRGLYGYTF. CDR3 DNA: TGCAGCGCCGGGGACAGGGGGCTCTATGGCTACACCTTC.

The CDR3 DNA follows: TGCGCCAGCAGTGAGTCCCCCAGAGAACGCACAGATACGCAGTATTTT. This sequence encodes CASSESPRERTDTQYF. The J gene is TRBJ2-3, the V gene TRBV10-1; D unresolved. Trimming took 0 bases from V and 1 from J, leaving 11 bases between them. Per the germline V gene, CDR1 is WNHNN and CDR2 is SYGVQD (reference sequence). This CDR3 comprises 16 residues.

The chain couples TRBV5-4 to TRBJ2-3; 7 positions match TRBD2. J was trimmed by 2 bases and V by 4 bases; bases with no gene match: 10. The germline V gene has CDR1 SGHNT and CDR2 YYREEE (reference sequence). The CDR3 totals 16 residues. The CDR3 protein is CASSPAGDFPTDTQYF. In DNA form, the CDR3 reads TGTGCCAGCAGCCCTGCGGGAGACTTCCCCACAGATACGCAGTATTTT.

This clone was detected only once. This rearrangement joins TRBV19 to TRBJ2-3; the D is unclear. The V gene lost 6 bases and the J gene lost 0 bases, with 10 bases spanning the gap. The CDR3 length is 14 residues. CDR1 and CDR2 (germline): LNHDA, SQIVND (reference sequence). CDR3 sequence (DNA): TGTGCCAGTAGCCGACGGTATAGCACAGATACGCAGTATTTT. This sequence encodes CASSRRYSTDTQYF.

The gene calls are TRBV5-6 and TRBJ1-3; 8 bases are shared with TRBD1. With V trimmed by 2 bases and J by 1 base, 5 bases remained unmatched. The CDR3 is 16 residues long. From germline, CDR1 is SGHDT and CDR2 YYEEEE. CDR3 DNA sequence: TGTGCCAGCAGCTTAGATGGACAGGGATCTGGAAACACCATATATTTT. Translating gives CASSLDGQGSGNTIYF.

The rearrangement links TRBV6-4 to TRBJ2-7, with 10 bases fitting TRBD2. The CDR3 loop spans 15 amino acids. Trimming at V came to 6 bases and at J to 2 bases, leaving 7 bases not matched to a gene. Germline V lookup: CDR1 MRHNA, CDR2 SNTAGT. CDR3 nucleotides: TGTGCCAGCAGCCAAGAACTAGCGGGAACCTACGAGCAGTACTTC. As protein: CASSQELAGTYEQYF.